Below, 17 T cell receptor beta chains from the same sample are listed, as sequenced in a study of T cells in Graves' hyperthyroidism and ophthalmopathy. Using RNA transcripts as the source, TCR beta CDR3 regions were amplified. HTBI primers drove first-round RT-PCR of the TCR CDR3. TCRdb redid the calling of the multiplex PCR reads with MiXCR, one entry per CDR3 protein. The table shows 250,000 to 300,000 distinct CDR3 sequences, with about a sixth occurring only once. Sequences were obtained from blood. These receptor sequences come from a woman aged 60-75 years with Graves' ophthalmopathy.

This clonotype was recorded at least ten times. The chain employs TRBV7-9 and TRBJ2-4; possibly TRBD2 for D (5 bases). Germline CDR1 is SEHNR and CDR2 is FQNEAQ (reference sequence). The CDR3 spans 15 residues. V was shortened by 0 bases and J by 1 base, with 7 bases between the two germline ends. In DNA form, the CDR3 reads TGTGCCAGCAGCTTAGCGGGAGTGGCCAAAAACATTCAGTACTTC. Amino acids: CASSLAGVAKNIQYF.

This rearrangement joins TRBV5-6 to TRBJ1-2, with no clear D. Germline-derived CDR1 and CDR2 are SGHDT and YYEEEE. Trimming cost V 4 bases and J 3 bases, with 13 bases left between them. The CDR3 is 14 amino acids. As DNA, the CDR3 is TGTGCCAGCAGCACGGTTGACGGCCACTATGGCTACACCTTC. As protein: CASSTVDGHYGYTF.

Ten or more counts support this clonotype. The chain uses TRBV5-1 and TRBJ2-7; the match to TRBD1 covers 9 bases. V trimming: 3 bases; J trimming: 7 bases; junction bases outside the gene matches: 5. The CDR3 consists of 13 residues. Germline V gives CDR1 SGHRS, CDR2 YFSETQ. CDR3 in amino acids: CASSSGQGWEQYF. DNA of the CDR3: TGCGCCAGCAGCTCGGGACAGGGATGGGAGCAGTACTTC.

The chain links TRBV19 to TRBJ1-3, with TRBD1 as a possible D gene (6 bases). This CDR3 region has 16 residues. Between the trimmed V and J ends, which lost 6 bases and 0 bases, there was a span of 15 bases. Germline V gives CDR1 LNHDA, CDR2 SQIVND (reference sequence). CDR3 in DNA: TGTGCCAGTAGCGAGGACAGACAGAGCTCTGGAAACACCATATATTTT. Its translation is CASSEDRQSSGNTIYF.

This clonotype was counted at least ten times. The CDR3 DNA follows: TGCAGTGCTAGTAGGACAGGGGCCGAGCAGTACTTC. It yields the protein CSASRTGAEQYF. V gene TRBV20-1 combines with J gene TRBJ2-7; 9 bases line up with TRBD1. CDR3 length equals 12 residues. V trimming: 3 bases; J trimming: 6 bases; junction bases outside the gene matches: 3. Germline loops: CDR1 DFQATT, CDR2 SNEGSKA (reference sequence).

Points on this clonotype: This may come from a read error, since a much larger clone is one base off. J is TRBJ1-4 and V is TRBV27, with 8 bases identical to TRBD1. There are 16 residues in the CDR3. Germline lookup yields CDR1 MNHEY and CDR2 SMNVEV (reference sequence). CDR3 protein: CASSPTPTGDNEELFF. The DNA for the CDR3 is TGTGCCAGCAGTCCTACACCGACAGGGGATAATGAAGAACTGTTTTTT.

In this sample, this clonotype turned up many times. This sequence joins TRBV12-3 or TRBV12-4 and TRBJ1-2; the D is unclear. V lost 4 bases to trimming and J lost 4 bases, with 7 bases between them. There are 12 residues in the CDR3. CDR3 amino acids: CASSSWTYGYTF. CDR3 nucleotide sequence: TGTGCCAGCAGTTCGTGGACCTATGGCTACACCTTC.

This clonotype was detected a few times. The CDR3 sequence: CASSLRLPGQDWDEQYF. The CDR3 DNA is TGTGCCAGCAGTCTACGCCTACCGGGACAGGACTGGGACGAGCAGTACTTC. The chain recombines TRBV6-5 with TRBJ2-7, with 8 positions matching TRBD1. This CDR3 spans 17 amino acids. The V gene end was trimmed by 5 bases and the J gene end by 5 bases; junction bases not matched to a gene: 17. Germline V CDR1 and CDR2: MNHEY, SVGAGI.

At least ten counts were recorded for this clonotype. The rearrangement links TRBV7-9 to TRBJ1-1; no clear D gene. The V and J ends lost 2 bases and 0 bases respectively, with 10 bases between them. This CDR3 contains 15 residues. Germline CDR1 and CDR2: SEHNR and FQNEAQ (reference sequence). Here the CDR3 DNA reads TGTGCCAGCAGCTTATCGGGCGGAATGAACACTGAAGCTTTCTTT. This sequence encodes CASSLSGGMNTEAFF. Full variable domain (missing parts from reference TRBV7-9 and TRBJ1-1): DTGVSQNPRHKITKRGQNVTFRCDPISEHNRLYWYRQTLGQGPEFLTYFQNEAQLEKSRLLSDRFSAERPKGSFSTLEIQRTEQGDSAMYLCASSLSGGMNTEAFFGQGTRLTVV.

This clonotype was seen at least ten times. The chain uses TRBV2 and TRBJ2-3, with D possibly being TRBD1 (5 bases). V lost 3 bases and J 1 base, leaving 11 bases between the germline ends. Germline CDR1 and CDR2: SNHLY and FYNNEI. The CDR3 has 15 amino acids. The CDR3 spells CASSEGQFGTDTQYF. In nucleotides, the CDR3 is TGTGCCAGCAGTGAGGGGCAGTTTGGCACAGATACGCAGTATTTT.

V and J are TRBV6-1 and TRBJ1-1; D gene unclear. V was trimmed by 6 bases and J by 7 bases, leaving 9 bases between them. Per the germline V gene, CDR1 is MNHNS and CDR2 is SASEGT. The CDR3 is made up of 11 amino acids. This CDR3 is CASRKGVEAFF. The CDR3 DNA reads as TGTGCCAGCAGGAAGGGAGTTGAAGCTTTCTTT.

With regard to this clonotype: This could be a read error, since a much larger clone is one nucleotide away. V usage is TRBV28 and J usage is TRBJ1-2; TRBD1 matches 7 bases. CDR1 and CDR2 (germline): MDHEN, SYDVKM. Trimming cost V 7 bases and J 4 bases; bases outside gene matches: 6. There are 13 residues in the CDR3. This chain's CDR3 is CASNPTGRYGYTF. CDR3 sequence (DNA): TGTGCCAGCAACCCGACAGGGCGCTATGGCTACACCTTC.

This clonotype was found many times. This rearrangement joins TRBV20-1 to TRBJ2-7; D may match TRBD1 or TRBD2 (6 bases each). The CDR3 loop spans 14 amino acids. V was pared by 5 bases and J by 6 bases, with 20 bases between. Germline V gene lookup returns CDR1 DFQATT and CDR2 SNEGSKA (reference sequence). The CDR3: CSAGGGTGISEQYF. The CDR3 nucleotides are TGCAGTGCTGGAGGGGGGACGGGAATATCCGAGCAGTACTTC.

This clonotype occurred many times. This rearrangement joins TRBV11-2 to TRBJ1-1, with a tentative D call TRBD1 (6 bases). Germline assignment: CDR1 SGHAT and CDR2 FQNNGV. Trimming took 5 bases from V and 4 from J, leaving 14 bases between them. The CDR3 contains 14 residues. The CDR3 loop reads CASSKQGKATEAFF. Written as DNA, the CDR3 is TGTGCCAGCAGCAAACAGGGTAAGGCCACTGAAGCTTTCTTT.

The chain couples TRBV7-8 to TRBJ1-1; D ambiguous. Trimming took 5 bases from V and 1 from J, leaving 26 bases between them. CDR3 length: 19 residues. Germline V gives CDR1 SGHVS, CDR2 FQNEAQ. In nucleotides, the CDR3 is TGTGCCAGCAGCCCTCAAAACTCCTTACAGCGGGTCAGGAACACTGAAGCTTTCTTT. Encoded protein: CASSPQNSLQRVRNTEAFF.

The chain joins TRBV10-3 to TRBJ2-1; TRBD2 aligns across 8 bases. Trimming cost V 9 bases and J 7 bases; bases outside gene matches: 11. Germline CDR1 is ENHRY and CDR2 is SYGVKD. The CDR3 loop spans 14 amino acids. As DNA, the CDR3 is TGTGCCATACGGGGGGGCCCCGGGGGGAATGAGCAGTTCTTC. Its translation is CAIRGGPGGNEQFF.

This clonotype was counted only a few times. CDR3 loop: CATSRDRVTYGYTF. The CDR3 nucleotides read TGTGCCACCAGCAGAGATCGAGTGACCTATGGCTACACCTTC. The J gene is TRBJ1-2, the V gene TRBV15; the D is unclear. Germline assignment: CDR1 LNHNV and CDR2 YYDKDF (reference sequence). V was shortened by 0 bases and J by 4 bases, with 9 bases between the two germline ends. The CDR3 runs 14 residues. Full variable domain (missing parts from reference TRBV15 and TRBJ1-2): DAMVIQNPRYQVTQFGKPVTLSCSQTLNHNVMYWYQQKSSQAPKLLFHYYDKDFNNEADTPDNFQSRRPNTSFCFLDIRSPGLGDTAMYLCATSRDRVTYGYTFGSGTRLTVV.